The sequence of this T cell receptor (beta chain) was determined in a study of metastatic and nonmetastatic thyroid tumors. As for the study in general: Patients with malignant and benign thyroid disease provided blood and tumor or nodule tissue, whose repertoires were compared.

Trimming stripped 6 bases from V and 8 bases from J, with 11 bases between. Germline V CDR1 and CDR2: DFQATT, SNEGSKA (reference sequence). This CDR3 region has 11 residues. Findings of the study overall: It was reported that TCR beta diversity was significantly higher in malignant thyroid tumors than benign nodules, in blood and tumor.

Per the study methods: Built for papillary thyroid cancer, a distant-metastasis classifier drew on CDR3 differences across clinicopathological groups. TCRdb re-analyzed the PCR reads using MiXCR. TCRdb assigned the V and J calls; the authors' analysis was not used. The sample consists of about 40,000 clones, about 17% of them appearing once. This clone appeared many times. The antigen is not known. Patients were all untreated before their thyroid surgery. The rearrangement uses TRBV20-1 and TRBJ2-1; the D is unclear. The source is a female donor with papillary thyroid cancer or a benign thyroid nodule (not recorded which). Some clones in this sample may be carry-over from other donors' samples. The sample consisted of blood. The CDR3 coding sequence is TGCAGTGCCCCCTATAGTCATGAGCAGTTCTTC. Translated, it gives CSAPYSHEQFF.